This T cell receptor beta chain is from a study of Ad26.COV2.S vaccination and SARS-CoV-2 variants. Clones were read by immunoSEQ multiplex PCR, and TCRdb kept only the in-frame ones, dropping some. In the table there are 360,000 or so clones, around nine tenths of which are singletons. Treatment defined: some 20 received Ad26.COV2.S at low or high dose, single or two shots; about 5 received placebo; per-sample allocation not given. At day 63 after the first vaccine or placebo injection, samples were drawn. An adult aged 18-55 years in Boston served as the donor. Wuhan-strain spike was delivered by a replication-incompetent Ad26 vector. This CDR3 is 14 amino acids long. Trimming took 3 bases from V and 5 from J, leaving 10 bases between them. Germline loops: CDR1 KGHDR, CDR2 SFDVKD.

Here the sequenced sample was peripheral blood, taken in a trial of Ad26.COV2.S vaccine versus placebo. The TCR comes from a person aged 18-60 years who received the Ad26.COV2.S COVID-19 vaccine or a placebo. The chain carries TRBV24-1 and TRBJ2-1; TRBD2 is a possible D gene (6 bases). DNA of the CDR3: TGTGCCACCAGTGATGTTCGGAGGGACAATGAGCAGTTCTTC. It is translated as CATSDVRRDNEQFF.